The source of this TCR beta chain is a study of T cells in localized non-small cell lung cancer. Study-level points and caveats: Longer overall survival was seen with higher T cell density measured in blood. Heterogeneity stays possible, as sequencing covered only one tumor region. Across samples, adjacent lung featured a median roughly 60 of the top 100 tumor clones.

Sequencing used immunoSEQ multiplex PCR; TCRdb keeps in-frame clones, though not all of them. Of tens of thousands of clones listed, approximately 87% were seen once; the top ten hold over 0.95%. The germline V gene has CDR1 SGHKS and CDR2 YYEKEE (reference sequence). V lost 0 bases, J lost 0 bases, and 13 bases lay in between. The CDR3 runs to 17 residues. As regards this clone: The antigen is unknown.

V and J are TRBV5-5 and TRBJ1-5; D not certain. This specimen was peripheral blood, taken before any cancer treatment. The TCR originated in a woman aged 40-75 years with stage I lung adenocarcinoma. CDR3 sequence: CASSLGGTPDSNQPQHF. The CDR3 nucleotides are TGTGCCAGCAGCTTGGGTGGAACACCTGATAGCAATCAGCCCCAGCATTTT.